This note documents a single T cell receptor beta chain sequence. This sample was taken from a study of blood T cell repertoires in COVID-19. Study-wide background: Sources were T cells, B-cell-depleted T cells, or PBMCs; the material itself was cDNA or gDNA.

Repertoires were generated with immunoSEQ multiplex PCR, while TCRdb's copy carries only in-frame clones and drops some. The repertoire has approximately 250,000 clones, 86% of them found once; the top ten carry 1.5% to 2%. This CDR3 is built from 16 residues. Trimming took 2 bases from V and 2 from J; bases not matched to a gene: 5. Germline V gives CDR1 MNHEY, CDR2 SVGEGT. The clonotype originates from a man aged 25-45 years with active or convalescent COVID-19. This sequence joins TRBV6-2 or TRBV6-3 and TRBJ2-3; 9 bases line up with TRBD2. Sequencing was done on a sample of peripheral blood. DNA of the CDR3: TGTGCCAGCAGTTACGAAGCGGGGGGACTCACAGATACGCAGTATTTT. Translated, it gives CASSYEAGGLTDTQYF.